Below, 24 T cell receptor beta chains from the same sample are listed, as sequenced in a study of blood T cell repertoires in COVID-19. Using immunoSEQ multiplex PCR, the repertoire was profiled, and TCRdb retains in-frame clones only, with some absent. The data contain 250,000 to 350,000 clones, around 90% of them singletons. Sequencing was carried out using peripheral blood. These TCRs come from a woman aged 30 to 39 with COVID-19, enrolled during active disease.

The V and J genes are TRBV5-8 and TRBJ2-4; D is possibly TRBD2 (7 bases). The CDR3 is made up of 17 amino acids. Germline V gene data show CDR1 as SGHTS and CDR2 as YDEGEE. Trimming removed 4 bases at V and 1 base at J, with 18 bases between. The CDR3 is CASSALQGGQAKNIQYF. The CDR3 nucleotides are TGTGCCAGCAGCGCTCTACAGGGAGGGCAGGCCAAAAACATTCAGTACTTC.

The V and J genes are TRBV6-2 or TRBV6-3 and TRBJ2-7; D is unresolved. Germline-derived CDR1 and CDR2 are MNHEY and SVGEGT. Trimming removed 4 bases from V and 2 bases from J, with 12 bases in between. CDR3 length: 14 amino acids. Here the CDR3 reads CASSSPGPTYEQYF. The CDR3 coding sequence is TGTGCCAGCAGTTCTCCTGGTCCTACCTACGAGCAGTACTTC.

The chain carries TRBV6-5 and TRBJ1-6, with 7 bases aligning to TRBD1. The CDR3 spans 15 residues. V was clipped by 4 bases and J by 6 bases; unmatched bases: 6. Germline CDR1 MNHEY, CDR2 SVGAGI. The CDR3 protein is CASSSGTAINSPLHF. The CDR3 DNA follows: TGTGCCAGCAGTTCCGGGACAGCTATTAATTCACCCCTCCACTTT.

CDR3 DNA: TGTGCCAGCAGCCATCTGACAGCGACAAGCACAGATACGCAGTATTTT. It is translated as CASSHLTATSTDTQYF. The chain recombines TRBV5-5 with TRBJ2-3, with a weak D call TRBD1 (5 bases). The CDR3 length is 16 residues. Trimming cost V 4 bases and J 0 bases, with 15 bases left between them. Germline V CDR1 and CDR2: SGHKS, YYEKEE (reference sequence). The complete variable domain, with remaining parts taken from reference TRBV5-5 and TRBJ2-3, reads DAGVTQSPTHLIKTRGQQVTLRCSPISGHKSVSWYQQVLGQGPQFIFQYYEKEERGRGNFPDRFSARQFPNYSSELNVNALLLGDSALYLCASSHLTATSTDTQYFGPGTRLTVL.

This sequence joins TRBV28 and TRBJ2-3, with D unclear. The CDR3 totals 14 residues. In germline, CDR1 is MDHEN, CDR2 SYDVKM. Trimming took 1 base from V and 4 from J, leaving 9 bases between them. CDR3 protein: CASSLSTVPDTQYF. CDR3 bases: TGTGCCAGCAGTTTATCCACTGTCCCAGATACGCAGTATTTT. The full variable domain, with the rest looked up from reference TRBV28 and TRBJ2-3, is DVKVTQSSRYLVKRTGEKVFLECVQDMDHENMFWYRQDPGLGLRLIYFSYDVKMKEKGDIPEGYSVSREKKERFSLILESASTNQTSMYLCASSLSTVPDTQYFGPGTRLTVL.

In DNA form, the CDR3 reads TGTGCCGTGGGCAGGGGGCAAAATGAAAAACTGTTTTTT. Translated: CAVGRGQNEKLFF. V usage is TRBV7-9 and J usage is TRBJ1-4; 8 bases line up with TRBD1. Germline-derived CDR1 and CDR2 are SEHNR and FQNEAQ (reference sequence). The CDR3 has 13 residues. J lost 5 bases, V lost 11 bases, and 7 bases had no gene match.

The V call is TRBV11-3, the J call TRBJ1-6; unclear D gene. The CDR3 totals 17 residues. V was trimmed by 1 base and J by 0 bases, leaving 10 bases between them. The germline CDR1 and CDR2 sequences are SGHNT and YENEEA. CDR3 nucleotide sequence: TGTGCCAGCAGCTTAGTCAGGTTAAGCTCCTATAATTCACCCCTCCACTTT. As protein: CASSLVRLSSYNSPLHF.

The chain joins TRBV11-2 to TRBJ1-1; D remains ambiguous. Germline CDR1 is SGHAT and CDR2 is FQNNGV. V lost 1 base and J 0 bases, leaving 18 bases between the germline ends. The CDR3 extends over 18 amino acids. As DNA, the CDR3 is TGTGCCAGCAGCTTAGGGCCGGAGGCAGGAGCCCTGAACACTGAAGCTTTCTTT. Translated, it gives CASSLGPEAGALNTEAFF.

The genes are TRBV10-1 and TRBJ2-1, with 11 positions matching TRBD2. With 2 bases clipped from V and 6 bases from J, the junction kept 6 bases outside the gene matches. CDR3 length: 16 amino acids. Germline V gives CDR1 WNHNN, CDR2 SYGVQD (reference sequence). The CDR3 DNA is TGCGCCAGCAGTGAGAGTTTGGGACTAGCGGTCAATGAGCAGTTCTTC. Amino acids: CASSESLGLAVNEQFF.

Regarding this clone: Additional DNA sequences in this sample encode the identical CDR3. The genes are TRBV4-3 and TRBJ2-7, with 14 bases lining up with TRBD2. V lost 3 bases, J lost 3 bases, and 1 base stayed unmatched. CDR1 is LGHNA and CDR2 is YSLEER in the germline V gene. This CDR3 has 15 amino acids. The CDR3: CASSQGLAGDYEQYF. In DNA, the CDR3 is TGCGCCAGCAGCCAGGGACTAGCGGGGGACTACGAGCAGTACTTC.

The rearrangement uses TRBV6-6 and TRBJ1-2; D is uncertain. Deletions cut 2 bases from V and 4 bases from J, with 11 bases between. Per germline, CDR1 MNHNY and CDR2 SVGAGI (reference sequence). The CDR3 length is 14 residues. CDR3 in amino acids: CASSYSVGAYGYTF. DNA for the CDR3: TGTGCCAGCAGTTACAGCGTCGGAGCCTATGGCTACACCTTC.

The chain employs TRBV7-6 and TRBJ2-3, with TRBD1 identical over 7 bases. The germline V gene has CDR1 SGHVS and CDR2 FNYEAQ. V lost 4 bases, J lost 5 bases, and 15 bases stayed unmatched. This CDR3 is 17 amino acids long. In DNA form, the CDR3 reads TGTGCCAGCAGCTCCCCGTTCTTGAGACAGGGCGGAGATACGCAGTATTTT. This encodes CASSSPFLRQGGDTQYF.

The chain joins TRBV9 to TRBJ2-7; no clear D. CDR1 SGDLS and CDR2 YYNGEE come from the germline V gene. The CDR3 spans 13 residues. Deletions cut 3 bases from V and 3 bases from J, with 10 bases between. CDR3 nucleotide sequence: TGTGCCAGCAGCGACCCCACGGGCTACGAGCAGTACTTC. Encoded protein: CASSDPTGYEQYF.

The chain couples TRBV5-4 to TRBJ2-1, with no clear D. This CDR3 comprises 16 residues. The V end was cut by 1 base, the J end by 4 bases, with 15 bases between. From germline, CDR1 is SGHNT and CDR2 YYREEE (reference sequence). CDR3 bases: TGTGCCAGCAGCTTGTCACAGACCTCCCTATACAATGAGCAGTTCTTC. It is translated as CASSLSQTSLYNEQFF.

The chain uses TRBV6-4 and TRBJ1-2, with a weak D call TRBD1 (5 bases). The CDR3 length is 14 residues. With 8 bases removed from V and 7 bases from J, the gap between germline ends came to 20 bases. Germline-derived CDR1 and CDR2 are MRHNA and SNTAGT. The CDR3 sequence is CASSRPPGLSGYTF. The CDR3 DNA follows: TGTGCCAGCTCAAGGCCTCCGGGACTCTCTGGCTACACCTTC.

Regarding this clone: The same CDR3 can be traced to other DNA sequences in this sample. The chain carries TRBV28 and TRBJ2-5; a weak D match, TRBD1 (5 bases). The germline CDR1 and CDR2 sequences are MDHEN and SYDVKM. The V gene lost 3 bases and the J gene lost 5 bases, with 10 bases spanning the gap. The CDR3 is 13 residues long. CDR3 loop: CASSLAGAETQYF. The CDR3 nucleotides read TGTGCCAGCAGTTTGGCTGGGGCGGAGACCCAGTACTTC.

The V and J genes are TRBV5-1 and TRBJ2-1; 7 nucleotides agree with TRBD2. The CDR3 spans 17 residues. The V segment lost 4 bases and the J segment 0 bases; nucleotides outside the gene matches: 10. In germline, CDR1 is SGHRS, CDR2 YFSETQ. The CDR3 protein is CASSLQPSGSSYNEQFF. The DNA of the CDR3 is TGCGCCAGCAGCCTACAACCTAGCGGAAGCTCCTACAATGAGCAGTTCTTC.

The CDR3 sequence: CASSFGTVRSPLHF. Written as DNA, the CDR3 is TGTGCCAGCAGTTTTGGGACAGTAAGATCACCCCTCCACTTT. The V call is TRBV28, the J call TRBJ1-6; 7 bases are shared with TRBD1. Germline V gives CDR1 MDHEN, CDR2 SYDVKM. The CDR3 is 14 residues long. Losses at the gene ends were 3 bases for V and 10 bases for J; bases not matched to a gene: 6.

This clone was seen only a few times. V and J are TRBV10-2 and TRBJ2-7; D is undetermined. V lost 3 bases and J 2 bases, leaving 8 bases between the germline ends. Germline CDR1 is WSHSY and CDR2 is SAAADI. This CDR3 region has 13 residues. The CDR3 DNA reads as TGCGCCAGCAGTGAATCAGATACCTACGAGCAGTACTTC. Protein product: CASSESDTYEQYF.

The chain carries TRBV27 and TRBJ2-7; tentatively, D is TRBD2 (5 bases). Germline loops: CDR1 MNHEY, CDR2 SMNVEV (reference sequence). There are 13 residues in the CDR3. V lost 3 bases to trimming and J lost 3 bases, with 9 bases between them. CDR3 in amino acids: CASSLGSDYEQYF. The DNA of the CDR3 is TGTGCCAGCAGTTTGGGGAGCGACTACGAGCAGTACTTC.

V usage is TRBV10-3 and J usage is TRBJ2-5; 8 bases are shared with TRBD2. The CDR3 has 13 residues. Germline V gene data show CDR1 as ENHRY and CDR2 as SYGVKD. V was clipped by 8 bases and J by 0 bases; unmatched bases: 2. In DNA, the CDR3 is TGTGCCATCGCTAGCGGGTACCAAGAGACCCAGTACTTC. Encoded protein: CAIASGYQETQYF.

The rearrangement links TRBV21-1 to TRBJ1-6; TRBD1 is the table's D call, not checked against the DNA. TRBV21-1 is a listed pseudogene. There are 14 residues in the CDR3. The CDR3 spells CASSLTGHNSPLHF. In DNA form, the CDR3 reads TGTGCCAGCAGCCTAACAGGGCACAATTCACCCCTCCACTTT.

For the CDR3, the DNA is TGTGCCAGCAGTAGCGGGAGCCCCAGAGTGGGAGAGCAGTACTTC. This sequence encodes CASSSGSPRVGEQYF. The J gene is TRBJ2-7, the V gene TRBV9; 9 bases map to TRBD2. This CDR3 spans 15 amino acids. Trimming cost V 5 bases and J 7 bases; bases outside gene matches: 13. The germline CDR1 and CDR2 sequences are SGDLS and YYNGEE.

The chain couples TRBV5-1 to TRBJ2-1; 12 bases align to TRBD2. CDR1 is SGHRS and CDR2 is YFSETQ in the germline V gene. Trimming removed 5 bases from V and 8 bases from J; junction bases left unmatched: 8. This CDR3 spans 15 amino acids. The CDR3 spells CASRGGLAGSDEQFF. The CDR3 DNA reads TGCGCCAGCAGGGGTGGACTAGCGGGATCGGATGAGCAGTTCTTC.